This T cell receptor (beta chain) comes out of a study of T-cell memory formation after mild COVID-19. At the level of the study: Largely donor-specific TCR clusters were found. Findings and caveats of the study: Clones that contracted from day 15 to 85 had balanced CD4/CD8; later expanders were CD4+ biased.

The CDR3 is made up of 16 amino acids. V gave up 5 bases and J gave up 5 bases; unmatched junction bases: 8. This clonotype was seen only a few times. The antigen is undetermined. One entry per CDR3 protein results from TCRdb running MiXCR on the 5' RACE reads. Seen here are 84,000 or so distinct CDR3 sequences, roughly 14% observed once, and the top ten hold roughly 30%. The chain joins TRBV12-3 or TRBV12-4 to TRBJ2-3, with 12 bases that match TRBD2. Sequencing was performed on PBMCs or a T cell subset sorted from them (not recorded which). This clonotype was sampled from an adult woman who had mild COVID-19 (a few samples of this study predate the infection). Cell type and time point are not known. The DNA of the CDR3 is TGTGCCAGCAGTGCGTCGACTAGCGGGAGTATAGATACGCAGTATTTT. Its translation is CASSASTSGSIDTQYF.